This TCR beta chain was captured in a study of blood T cells in healthy people across ages. Notes on the study in general: Roughly linearly, TCR beta diversity per million T cells fell as age increased. The lack of PBMC sorting stopped any conclusive naive versus antigen-experienced comparison.

About this clonotype itself: The target antigen is unknown.

Losses at the gene ends were 4 bases for V and 7 bases for J; bases not matched to a gene: 10. The CDR3 sequence is 15 residues long. CDR1 MNHNS and CDR2 SASEGT come from the germline V gene. Each sample yielded at least 6.5 million isolated PBMCs. PCR was performed a second time for roughly 6 to 12 cycles using a sample-barcoded 5' primer and a J-beta primer mix. Every sample gave at least 2.5 million paired-end reads containing CDR3. MiXCR, run by TCRdb on the 5' RACE reads, gives a single entry per CDR3 protein. Of 1.5 million to 2 million distinct CDR3 sequences in the sample, roughly 27% were seen once.

This clonotype originated in a woman between 25 and 40 years old in good health. Sequenced input: blood. The chain uses TRBV6-1 and TRBJ2-7; 10 bases agree with TRBD1. The CDR3 coding sequence is TGTGCCAGCAGTGCATCCGGGACAGGGGACCGGGAGCAGTACTTC. Translation gives CASSASGTGDREQYF.